This T cell receptor (beta chain) was identified during a study of OX40 agonist ivuxolimab in advanced cancers. The junction had 5 bases not matched to a gene; V was cut back by 3 bases and J by 5 bases. Per germline, CDR1 ENHRY and CDR2 SYGVKD. This CDR3 is built from 14 residues. Repertoires were generated with immunoSEQ multiplex PCR, while TCRdb's copy carries only in-frame clones and drops some. The sample consists of about 76,000 clones, around 90% of them appearing once. The sequencing used CD4+ or CD8+ T cells sorted from blood, collected in a trial of the OX40 agonist ivuxolimab. The chain carries TRBV10-3 and TRBJ2-7, with 9 bases identical to TRBD1. The TCR comes from an adult with an advanced solid tumor such as melanoma, head and neck, liver or kidney cancer. DNA for the CDR3: TGTGCCATCAGTGACGTACAGGGGGCGGACGAGCAGTACTTC. It translates to CAISDVQGADEQYF.